The following is a T cell receptor beta chain sequence with its context. The entry originates in a study of blood T cell repertoires in COVID-19. For the study at large: COVID-19 samples collected from the United States, Italy and Spain covered acute and convalescent phases. Nucleic acid was either cDNA or gDNA, and it came from T cells, B-cell-depleted T cells, or PBMCs.

Trimming left V 3 bases short and J 5 bases short, with 12 bases between. The CDR3 spans 14 residues. Germline values: CDR1 SGHVS, CDR2 FNYEAQ. Per the authors' pipeline: Estimation of nucleated cell counts relied on the amplification of reference gene primers. The repertoire was sequenced with immunoSEQ multiplex PCR; TCRdb's copy has only in-frame clones and lacks some. The V and J calls and clone size were taken over from that table, and D and trimming were inferred from the DNA. The sample holds 55,000 to 80,000 clones, 85% to 90% seen once. The chain uses TRBV7-6 and TRBJ2-3; a possible D gene is TRBD2 (5 bases). The clonotype was recovered from a woman aged 60-75 years with acute or convalescent COVID-19. The sequencing sample was made of peripheral blood. The CDR3 region has the DNA TGTGCCAGCAGCTTGGAGGCCCGGGGAGATACGCAGTATTTT. Translated, it gives CASSLEARGDTQYF.